Listed below are T cell receptor beta chains from one sample, sequenced in a study of T cells after yellow fever vaccination. Each CDR3 protein gets one entry after TCRdb re-called the 5' RACE reads with MiXCR. The sample lists about 240,000 distinct CDR3 sequences, 6.9% occurring once. This sample comprised CD4+ T cells sorted from PBMCs, obtained 15 days after the yellow fever booster vaccination. The receptors shown here come from a man in his thirties or forties who received the YFV17D yellow fever vaccine. Both conserved end residues are part of each CDR3. The order of the fields is J gene, D gene, clone size, V gene, CDR3 DNA, CDR3 protein. The D gene is left open where the match is weak. The size field is filled for only some rows; it gives once, few, many or a size class.

TRBJ1-1,TRBD1,NA,TRBV18,TGTGCCAGCTCACCTAGGGGACAGGGGGTTCTAAACACTGAAGCTTTCTTT,CASSPRGQGVLNTEAFF
TRBJ1-1,NA,NA,TRBV7-2,TGTGCCAGCAGCTTAGGGGCAGGGCTAGGGAACACTGAAGCTTTCTTT,CASSLGAGLGNTEAFF
TRBJ1-6,NA,NA,TRBV7-2,TGTGCCAGTGGTGGTTCCTCACCCCTCCACTTT,CASGGSSPLHF
TRBJ2-7,TRBD1,few,TRBV19,TGTGCCAGTAAACTACCGCCGGGACAGGTCTACGAGCAGTACTTC,CASKLPPGQVYEQYF
TRBJ2-7,NA,many,TRBV14,TGTGCCAGCAGCCACTTCCTGGACGGCTCCTACGAGCAGTACTTC,CASSHFLDGSYEQYF
TRBJ2-3,NA,NA,TRBV20-1,TGCAGTGCCAGAAGGGACCACGGGGTCCAGGTGGATACGCAGTATTTT,CSARRDHGVQVDTQYF
TRBJ1-2,NA,few,TRBV12-3/TRBV12-4,TGTGCCAGCATACGGGAGGGGGTTAACTATGGCTACACCTTC,CASIREGVNYGYTF
TRBJ2-1,NA,NA,TRBV3-1,TGTGCCAGCAGCCACGGATACAATGAGCAGTTCTTC,CASSHGYNEQFF
TRBJ2-1,NA,NA,TRBV19,TGTGCCAGTAGTACCCGCGCGGTGTGGAACAATGAGCAGTTCTTC,CASSTRAVWNNEQFF
TRBJ2-1,TRBD2,many,TRBV12-3/TRBV12-4,TGTGCCAGCAGTTTGTTGGCGGGAGGGGCTGAGCAGTTCTTC,CASSLLAGGAEQFF
TRBJ1-1,NA,many,TRBV18,TGTGCCAGCTCACAGGGGTGGGAAGCTTTCTTT,CASSQGWEAFF
TRBJ1-1,NA,many,TRBV7-9,TGTGCCAGCAGCTTAGCCCCGGGTATGAACACTGAAGCTTTCTTT,CASSLAPGMNTEAFF
TRBJ1-2,NA,NA,TRBV7-2,TGTGCCAGCAGCTTAGCGCCCCCGATGAGGACGGCAAACTATGGCTACACCTTC,CASSLAPPMRTANYGYTF
TRBJ2-3,TRBD1,few,TRBV5-1,TGCGCCAGCAGCACCTCCGACAGGGGTGGCACAGATACGCAGTATTTT,CASSTSDRGGTDTQYF
TRBJ1-1,TRBD1,few,TRBV29-1,TGCAGCGTAGAACAGGGGGATAGCACTGAAGCTTTCTTT,CSVEQGDSTEAFF
TRBJ2-4,TRBD2,few,TRBV29-1,TGCAGCGTTGAGATAGCGGGAGCGGGGGTGGGAAACATTCAGTACTTC,CSVEIAGAGVGNIQYF
TRBJ2-7,NA,few,TRBV7-2,TGTGCCAGCAGCTTAAGGTGGGACGAGCAGTACTTC,CASSLRWDEQYF
TRBJ2-5,TRBD1,few,TRBV4-3,TGCGCCAGCAGCCAAACAGGGGGCCCAGAGACCCAGTACTTC,CASSQTGGPETQYF
TRBJ1-1,NA,few,TRBV6-2/TRBV6-3,TGTGCCAGCAGTAGTGCGTGGGCCACTGAAGCTTTCTTT,CASSSAWATEAFF
TRBJ2-2,NA,few,TRBV12-3/TRBV12-4,TGTGCCAGCAGCGCCGGTGCCGACACCGGGGAGCTGTTTTTT,CASSAGADTGELFF
TRBJ2-1,NA,many,TRBV9,TGTGCCAGCAGCGTAGGGGTTCGTGGGAGCTCCTACAATGAGCAGTTCTTC,CASSVGVRGSSYNEQFF
TRBJ2-7,NA,NA,TRBV7-2,TGTGCCAGCAGCGGAGCGGGTGTTAGCTCCTACGAGCAGTACTTC,CASSGAGVSSYEQYF
TRBJ2-2,NA,NA,TRBV11-1,TGTGCCAGCAGGTACTCCAGAAACACCGGGGAGCTGTTTTTT,CASRYSRNTGELFF
TRBJ2-2,TRBD1,NA,TRBV12-3/TRBV12-4,TGTGCCAGCACGGACAGGAGGAACACCGGGGAGCTGTTTTTT,CASTDRRNTGELFF
TRBJ2-3,NA,NA,TRBV11-3,TGTGCCAGCAGCCTTGGGGGCGGGAGTGTCGAGGGTACGCAGTATTTT,CASSLGGGSVEGTQYF
TRBJ2-2,TRBD1,many,TRBV5-1,TGCGCCAGCAGACAGGGGGCCTACACCGGGGAGCTGTTTTTT,CASRQGAYTGELFF
TRBJ2-3,TRBD2,NA,TRBV10-3,TGTGCCATCAGGGGCTCTAGCGGGATGTCAGATACGCAGTATTTT,CAIRGSSGMSDTQYF
TRBJ2-3,TRBD2,few,TRBV27,TGTGCCAGCACCAATTTACTAGCGGGAGGGTTAGATACGCAGTATTTT,CASTNLLAGGLDTQYF
TRBJ2-1,TRBD2,NA,TRBV7-2,TGTGCCAGCAGCGGTGGACTAGCGGGCGAGCAGTTCTTC,CASSGGLAGEQFF
TRBJ1-4,TRBD1,NA,TRBV5-1,TGCGCCAGCAGCGGGACAGGGGAATTGAGGGAAAAACTGTTTTTT,CASSGTGELREKLFF
TRBJ1-3,NA,many,TRBV12-3/TRBV12-4,TGTGCCAGCGACAGCACCTCTGGAAACACCATATATTTT,CASDSTSGNTIYF
TRBJ1-2,NA,NA,TRBV11-2,TGTGCCAGCAGCTTAGTAGTGGAGCGACGCCCTTCCACCTTC,CASSLVVERRPSTF
TRBJ2-3,NA,few,TRBV20-1,TGCAGTGCTAATGATGGGGGTCTCTCAGATACGCAGTATTTT,CSANDGGLSDTQYF
TRBJ2-2,TRBD1,NA,TRBV5-1,TGCGCCAGCAGCTTCAACAGGGGCGCCGGGGAGCTGTTTTTT,CASSFNRGAGELFF
TRBJ2-1,NA,few,TRBV11-3,TGTGCCAGCAACTTAAGGGCTACCCAGGATGAGCAGTTCTTC,CASNLRATQDEQFF
TRBJ2-1,NA,many,TRBV24-1,TGTGCCACCAGTGGAACAGGGAGCTCCTACAATGAGCAGTTCTTC,CATSGTGSSYNEQFF
TRBJ2-1,NA,few,TRBV5-1,TGCGCCAGCAGCTCCAGGGTGGGGCAGTTCTTC,CASSSRVGQFF
TRBJ2-1,NA,many,TRBV5-6,TGTGCCAGCAGCTCTGCCGCTGAGCAGTTCTTC,CASSSAAEQFF
TRBJ2-2,TRBD2,NA,TRBV6-5,TGTGCCAGCAGAACTAGCGGGCTCGGCACCGGGGAGCTGTTTTTT,CASRTSGLGTGELFF
TRBJ2-6,NA,NA,TRBV5-1,TGCGCCAGCAGCTTGGCCGGTGGGGCCAACGTCCTGACTTTC,CASSLAGGANVLTF
TRBJ2-5,TRBD1,many,TRBV29-1,TGCAGCGTTCGACAGGGGGGTAGAGAGACCCAGTACTTC,CSVRQGGRETQYF
TRBJ2-7,NA,many,TRBV12-3/TRBV12-4,TGTGCCAGCAGCCTGGGACCCCACTCCTACGAGCAGTACTTC,CASSLGPHSYEQYF
TRBJ2-1,TRBD2,NA,TRBV20-1,TGCAGTGCTACCACCCGGACTAGCCCCCGCGTCTCCTACAATGAGCAGTTCTTC,CSATTRTSPRVSYNEQFF
TRBJ2-2,TRBD1,NA,TRBV6-2/TRBV6-3,TGTGCCAGCAGTTACTCCAGGGGGAGACTTGCCGGGGAGCTGTTTTTT,CASSYSRGRLAGELFF
TRBJ2-2,NA,NA,TRBV7-2,TGTGCCAGCAGCTTAGCCGAAGTCTCAAACGGGGAGCTGTTTTTT,CASSLAEVSNGELFF
TRBJ2-6,NA,few,TRBV5-1,TGCGCCAGCAATCCGGGGTCTGGGGCCAACGTCCTGACTTTC,CASNPGSGANVLTF
TRBJ2-1,TRBD2,many,TRBV20-1,TGCAGTGCTAGGGCCGGGACTAGCTTATTTGAGCAGTTCTTC,CSARAGTSLFEQFF
TRBJ1-1,NA,few,TRBV5-1,TGCGCCAGCAGCTTTAGGGTTGACACTGAAGCTTTCTTT,CASSFRVDTEAFF
TRBJ1-1,NA,few,TRBV7-2,TGTGCCAGCAGCTTAGGGGGTGGAAACACTGAAGCTTTCTTT,CASSLGGGNTEAFF
TRBJ2-1,TRBD2,many,TRBV19,TGTGCCAGTAGTATAGATCGCCCGGGACTAGCGGGCCCCCGGGTAGGCGATGAGCAGTTCTTC,CASSIDRPGLAGPRVGDEQFF
TRBJ2-7,TRBD2,many,TRBV6-2/TRBV6-3,TGTGCCAGCAGAACACCGGGACTAGGTGTCTACGAGCAGTACTTC,CASRTPGLGVYEQYF
TRBJ2-1,NA,few,TRBV14,TGTGCCAGCAGCCAAGAATCGGATGTCTACAATGAGCAGTTCTTC,CASSQESDVYNEQFF
TRBJ1-3,TRBD1,few,TRBV7-2,TGTGCCAGCAGCAACCAACAGGGGTCAAACACCATATATTTT,CASSNQQGSNTIYF
TRBJ2-1,NA,NA,TRBV7-2,TGTGCCAGCAGCTTAATCCACTCGGGGTCCCATGAGCAGTTCTTC,CASSLIHSGSHEQFF